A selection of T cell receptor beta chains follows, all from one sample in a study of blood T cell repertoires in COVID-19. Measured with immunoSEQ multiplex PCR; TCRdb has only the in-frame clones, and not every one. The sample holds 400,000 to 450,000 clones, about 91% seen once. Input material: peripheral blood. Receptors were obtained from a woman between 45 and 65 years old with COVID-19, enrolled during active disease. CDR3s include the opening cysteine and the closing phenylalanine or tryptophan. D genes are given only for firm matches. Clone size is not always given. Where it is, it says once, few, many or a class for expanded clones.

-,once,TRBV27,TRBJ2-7,CASSTSGHEQYF,TGTGCCAGCAGTACATCAGGGCACGAGCAGTACTTC
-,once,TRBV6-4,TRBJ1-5,CASSLGPNQPQHF,TGTGCCAGCAGTCTGGGGCCTAATCAGCCCCAGCATTTT
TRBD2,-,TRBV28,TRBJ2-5,CASTPSGGKETQYF,TGTGCCAGCACCCCGAGCGGGGGGAAAGAGACCCAGTACTTC
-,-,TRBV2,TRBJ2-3,CATGRDPAQYF,TGTGCCACCGGGAGAGATCCGGCGCAGTATTTT
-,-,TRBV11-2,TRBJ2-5,CASSLDREETQYF,TGTGCCAGCAGCTTAGACAGGGAAGAGACCCAGTACTTC
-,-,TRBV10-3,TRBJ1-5,CAISEREGSQPQHF,TGTGCCATCAGTGAGAGGGAGGGGAGTCAGCCCCAGCATTTT
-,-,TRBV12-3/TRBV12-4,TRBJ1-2,CASSKGVLYGYTF,TGTGCCAGCAGTAAAGGGGTACTCTATGGCTACACCTTC
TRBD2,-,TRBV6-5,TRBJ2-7,CALEGGHSYEQYF,TGTGCCCTCGAGGGAGGGCACTCCTACGAGCAGTACTTC
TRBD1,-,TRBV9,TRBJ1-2,CASSTPGQGAYGYTF,TGTGCCAGCAGCACCCCGGGACAGGGGGCGTATGGCTACACCTTC
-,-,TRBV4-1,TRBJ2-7,CASSRLEGQTYEQYF,TGCGCCAGCAGCCGGCTGGAGGGACAGACTTACGAGCAGTACTTC
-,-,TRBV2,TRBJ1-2,CASRVTGSGYTF,TGTGCCAGCAGGGTGACAGGTTCGGGCTACACCTTC
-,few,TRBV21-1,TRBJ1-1,CASSPGGRGQLGTEAFF,TGTGCCAGCAGCCCCGGGGGGCGGGGGCAATTGGGCACTGAAGCTTTCTTT
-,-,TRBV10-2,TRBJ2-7,CASARGTADEQYF,TGCGCCAGTGCCAGGGGTACAGCGGACGAGCAGTACTTC
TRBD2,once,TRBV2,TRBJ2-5,CASRNSGGDQETQYF,TGTGCCAGCAGAAATAGCGGGGGGGATCAAGAGACCCAGTACTTC
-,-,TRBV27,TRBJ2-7,CASSRGQSYEQYF,TGTGCCAGCAGCCGCGGACAGTCTTACGAGCAGTACTTC
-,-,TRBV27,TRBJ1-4,CASSGRTAGNEKLFF,TGTGCCAGCAGTGGAAGGACAGCTGGTAATGAAAAACTGTTTTTT
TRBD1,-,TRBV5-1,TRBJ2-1,CASSLGDRGYNEQFF,TGCGCCAGCAGCTTGGGGGACAGGGGCTACAATGAGCAGTTCTTC
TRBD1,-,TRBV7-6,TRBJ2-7,CASSPGTGGDEQYF,TGTGCCAGCAGCCCCGGGACAGGGGGCGACGAGCAGTACTTC
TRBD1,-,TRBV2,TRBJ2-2,CASRRAGTGGGGNTGELFF,TGTGCCAGCAGGCGAGCGGGGACAGGGGGCGGGGGAAACACCGGGGAGCTGTTTTTT
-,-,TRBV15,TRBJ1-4,CATSRPPQGYREKLFF,TGTGCCACCAGCAGACCTCCACAGGGTTACCGGGAAAAACTGTTTTTT
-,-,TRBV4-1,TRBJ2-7,CASSQERRRGPAYEQYF,TGCGCCAGCAGCCAAGAAAGGAGGCGGGGGCCAGCCTACGAGCAGTACTTC
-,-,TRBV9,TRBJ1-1,CASSPYRENTEAFF,TGTGCCAGCAGCCCATACCGGGAGAACACTGAAGCTTTCTTT
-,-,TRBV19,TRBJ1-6,CASSIVVGPASASYNSPLHF,TGTGCCAGTAGTATAGTAGTGGGGCCAGCCTCTGCCTCCTATAATTCACCCCTCCACTTT
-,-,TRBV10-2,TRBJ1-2,CASSRGGADGYTF,TGCGCCAGCAGTCGGGGAGGGGCCGATGGCTACACCTTC